The 10 T cell receptor beta chains reported below all come from one sample, sequenced in a study of cytomegalovirus exposure and HLA in healthy donors. PCR used 60 Vbeta primers and 13 Jbeta primers. Assay: immunoSEQ multiplex PCR; the TCRdb copy retains only in-frame clones and omits some. The data hold roughly 140,000 clones, with about 80% observed a single time. Sequencing was done on a sample of PBMCs. The receptors originated from a young man in good health and CMV-seropositive.

This clone came up a few times. The rearrangement joins TRBV30 to TRBJ1-5; TRBD1 is a possible D gene (6 bases). This CDR3 region has 17 residues. Trimming stripped 3 bases from V and 0 bases from J, with 18 bases between. Germline V lookup: CDR1 GTSNPN, CDR2 SVGIG (reference sequence). CDR3 DNA sequence: TGTGCCTGGAGCGAAAAGGGACACCAGTATAGCAATCAGCCCCAGCATTTT. Encoded protein: CAWSEKGHQYSNQPQHF.

The chain is built from TRBV5-4 and TRBJ1-4; the D gene is possibly TRBD1 (5 bases). This CDR3 region has 16 residues. CDR1 and CDR2 (germline): SGHNT, YYREEE (reference sequence). Trimming stripped 9 bases from V and 0 bases from J, with 18 bases between. CDR3: CATMMGGTATNEKLFF. CDR3 nucleotides: TGTGCCACGATGATGGGAGGGACTGCAACTAATGAAAAACTGTTTTTT.

The chain employs TRBV4-3 and TRBJ2-5; unclear D gene. The V gene's germline CDR1 is LGHNA and CDR2 YSLEER. The CDR3 covers 16 residues. Trimming took off 0 bases at V and 0 bases at J, with 11 bases between the two ends. CDR3 nucleotide sequence: TGCGCCAGCAGCCAAGACCCCCAGAATAACCAAGAGACCCAGTACTTC. Amino acid sequence: CASSQDPQNNQETQYF.

The V call is TRBV4-1, the J call TRBJ2-7; 9 positions agree with TRBD2. This CDR3 is built from 17 residues. Germline-derived CDR1 and CDR2 are MGHRA and YSYEKL. The V gene end was trimmed by 2 bases and the J gene end by 6 bases; junction bases not matched to a gene: 14. CDR3 in amino acids: CASSQKFGAGGPSEQYF. The DNA of the CDR3 is TGCGCCAGCAGCCAAAAATTCGGGGCGGGAGGGCCCAGCGAGCAGTACTTC.

The chain employs TRBV6-6 and TRBJ1-2, with 7 bases aligning to TRBD1. CDR1 and CDR2 (germline): MNHNY, SVGAGI (reference sequence). V was pared by 4 bases and J by 2 bases, with 4 bases of the junction left unmatched. The CDR3 consists of 14 residues. Here the CDR3 DNA reads TGTGCCAGCAGTTTTACAGGGGACAACTATGGCTACACCTTC. This gives the protein CASSFTGDNYGYTF.

The rearrangement uses TRBV5-4 and TRBJ1-4; possibly TRBD1 for D (6 bases). With 5 bases removed from V and 5 bases from J, the gap between germline ends came to 19 bases. The CDR3 extends over 16 amino acids. Germline lookup yields CDR1 SGHNT and CDR2 YYREEE (reference sequence). The CDR3 spells CASSTLQGKGNEKLFF. In nucleotides, the CDR3 is TGTGCCAGCAGTACGCTTCAGGGGAAAGGGAATGAAAAACTGTTTTTT.

V gene TRBV5-1 combines with J gene TRBJ2-5, with a tentative D call TRBD1 (5 bases). CDR3 length: 13 amino acids. V lost 3 bases to trimming and J lost 7 bases, with 13 bases between them. The germline V gene has CDR1 SGHRS and CDR2 YFSETQ. CDR3 nucleotides: TGCGCCAGCAGCTCAGGGTCCGCGGCGACCCAGTACTTC. Its translation: CASSSGSAATQYF.

In this sample, this clone turned up a few times. As DNA, the CDR3 is TGTGCCAGCAGGACCAAAACAGGGGTAAACTCAAACTATGGCTACACCTTC. This sequence encodes CASRTKTGVNSNYGYTF. J is TRBJ1-2 and V is TRBV28; 7 bases line up with TRBD1. CDR3 length equals 17 residues. J lost 2 bases, V lost 6 bases, and 15 bases had no gene match. The germline V gene encodes CDR1 MDHEN and CDR2 SYDVKM.

Worth noting for this clone: This sample includes further DNA sequences coding for the same CDR3. The genes are TRBV28 and TRBJ1-5; 7 bases are a match to TRBD1. CDR3 size: 14 residues. The germline V gene encodes CDR1 MDHEN and CDR2 SYDVKM. After removal of 3 bases from V and 4 bases from J, the junction contained 3 bases not matched to a gene. CDR3 residues: CASSFAGGNQPQHF. CDR3 coding DNA: TGTGCCAGCAGTTTCGCAGGGGGTAATCAGCCCCAGCATTTT. Full variable domain (outside the CDR3, taken from reference TRBV28 and TRBJ1-5): DVKVTQSSRYLVKRTGEKVFLECVQDMDHENMFWYRQDPGLGLRLIYFSYDVKMKEKGDIPEGYSVSREKKERFSLILESASTNQTSMYLCASSFAGGNQPQHFGDGTRLSIL.

The gene calls are TRBV5-6 and TRBJ2-1, with a possible D match to TRBD2 (7 bases). Trimming shortened V by 7 bases and J by 2 bases, and 10 bases separated the two germline ends. Germline CDR1 is SGHDT and CDR2 is YYEEEE. This CDR3 contains 13 residues. The CDR3 spells CASLGGPYNEQFF. The CDR3 bases are TGTGCCAGCTTGGGGGGGCCCTACAATGAGCAGTTCTTC.